One and the same sample provided the 24 T cell receptor beta chains below, sequenced in a study of T cell responses to AZD1222 COVID-19 vaccine. The data were produced by immunoSEQ multiplex PCR, yet TCRdb's version contains in-frame clones alone and is incomplete. The table includes around 140,000 clones, over 90% detected once. Sequences were derived from peripheral blood, sampled on day 0 of AZD1222 vaccination. The receptors originated from an adult in good health.

This chain uses TRBV6-2 or TRBV6-3 with TRBJ1-1; D is unresolved. Germline assignment: CDR1 MNHEY and CDR2 SVGEGT. This CDR3 is built from 14 residues. Trimming removed 2 bases at V and 1 base at J, with 8 bases between. The CDR3 is CASSYRLANTEAFF. The CDR3 nucleotides are TGTGCCAGCAGTTACAGGCTAGCGAACACTGAAGCTTTCTTT.

This chain uses TRBV9 with TRBJ1-2; D might be TRBD1 (6 bases). V lost 1 base to trimming and J lost 0 bases, with 19 bases between them. CDR1 is SGDLS and CDR2 is YYNGEE in the germline V gene. CDR3 size: 18 residues. CDR3: CASSVRPGDPGANYGYTF. The CDR3 DNA is TGTGCCAGCAGCGTACGACCAGGGGACCCAGGGGCTAACTATGGCTACACCTTC.

The V call is TRBV5-1, the J call TRBJ1-5; D gene ambiguous. This CDR3 is 13 amino acids long. Per germline, CDR1 SGHRS and CDR2 YFSETQ. The ends were cut back, 5 bases at V and 2 bases at J, with 8 bases in the middle. For the CDR3, the DNA is TGCGCCAGCAGAGAGACGGGCAATCAGCCCCAGCATTTT. Its protein is CASRETGNQPQHF.

The rearrangement uses TRBV7-2 and TRBJ2-3; D is undetermined. The CDR3 contains 15 residues. The ends were cut back, 1 base at V and 1 base at J, with 9 bases in the middle. Germline CDR1 is SGHTA and CDR2 is FQGNSA. CDR3 residues: CASSLDLAGTDTQYF. For the CDR3, the DNA is TGTGCCAGCAGCTTAGACCTGGCAGGCACAGATACGCAGTATTTT.

The chain joins TRBV5-1 to TRBJ2-7; 15 bases line up with TRBD2. CDR3 length equals 15 residues. Germline loops: CDR1 SGHRS, CDR2 YFSETQ. The J segment lost 6 bases and the V segment lost 4 bases, leaving 5 bases of the junction unmatched. CDR3 DNA: TGCGCCAGCAGCGGAGGGACTAGCGGGGGGCGCGAGCAGTACTTC. Protein sequence: CASSGGTSGGREQYF. Based on the CDR3 plus reference TRBV5-1 and TRBJ2-7, the full variable domain is KAGVTQTPRYLIKTRGQQVTLSCSPISGHRSVSWYQQTPGQGLQFLFEYFSETQRNKGNFPGRFSGRQFSNSRSEMNVSTLELGDSALYLCASSGGTSGGREQYFGPGTRLTVT.

The rearrangement links TRBV28 to TRBJ2-7; D possibly matches TRBD1 or TRBD2 (5 bases each). The CDR3 extends over 11 amino acids. CDR1 MDHEN and CDR2 SYDVKM come from the germline V gene. Trimming pared 11 bases from V and 6 bases from J, leaving 14 bases between. CDR3 coding DNA: TGTGCCGGGGGACCTCGGGGCGAGCAGTACTTC. Its protein product is CAGGPRGEQYF.

The CDR3, as DNA: TGTGCCAGCAGTTTGCTTCGCATGGGCTACACCTTC. Protein product: CASSLLRMGYTF. The genes are TRBV28 and TRBJ1-2, with unresolved D. Germline V gene lookup returns CDR1 MDHEN and CDR2 SYDVKM. Trimming left V 3 bases short and J 8 bases short, with 10 bases between. This CDR3 is built from 12 residues.

The rearrangement joins TRBV5-5 to TRBJ2-1, with TRBD2 matching over 10 bases. The CDR3 has 15 amino acids. Per the germline V gene, CDR1 is SGHKS and CDR2 is YYEKEE (reference sequence). With 2 bases clipped from V and 7 bases from J, the junction kept 6 bases outside the gene matches. The CDR3 protein is CASSFLAGVLNEQFF. The CDR3 DNA follows: TGTGCCAGCAGCTTCCTAGCGGGAGTTTTAAATGAGCAGTTCTTC. Complete variable domain (other parts from reference TRBV5-5 and TRBJ2-1): DAGVTQSPTHLIKTRGQQVTLRCSPISGHKSVSWYQQVLGQGPQFIFQYYEKEERGRGNFPDRFSARQFPNYSSELNVNALLLGDSALYLCASSFLAGVLNEQFFGPGTRLTVL.

The chain combines TRBV4-2 with TRBJ2-1; no reliable D call. The length of the CDR3 is 11 residues. Germline V gene sequence: CDR1 LGHNA, CDR2 YNFKEQ. The germline V and J ends were trimmed by 5 bases and 9 bases, with 8 bases remaining between them. CDR3 loop: CASSGGSEQFF. Written as DNA, the CDR3 is TGTGCCAGCAGCGGCGGTAGTGAGCAGTTCTTC.

The V and J genes are TRBV9 and TRBJ2-7, with a tentative D call TRBD1 (6 bases). CDR3 length: 15 residues. V was cut by 0 bases and J by 4 bases, with 14 bases left in between. CDR1 and CDR2 (germline): SGDLS, YYNGEE. The CDR3 reads CASSVEDDRRYEQYF. In DNA, the CDR3 is TGTGCCAGCAGCGTAGAAGACGACAGGCGTTACGAGCAGTACTTC.

A remark on this clone: Other nucleotide sequences from this sample produce the same CDR3. The rearrangement links TRBV28 to TRBJ2-3, with D uncertain. The germline CDR1 and CDR2 sequences are MDHEN and SYDVKM. This CDR3 spans 13 amino acids. V was cut by 5 bases and J by 0 bases, with 6 bases left in between. Here the CDR3 DNA reads TGTGCCAGCAGTCCGACTAGCACAGATACGCAGTATTTT. Its protein product is CASSPTSTDTQYF.

The V call is TRBV12-3 or TRBV12-4, the J call TRBJ2-2; D uncertain. V was trimmed by 8 bases and J by 4 bases, leaving 5 bases between them. The CDR3 is 11 residues long. The CDR3: CASGVTGELFF. The DNA for the CDR3 is TGTGCCAGCGGTGTCACCGGGGAGCTGTTTTTT.

This sequence joins TRBV12-5 and TRBJ2-7, with D perhaps TRBD1 (6 bases). Germline V gene lookup returns CDR1 LGHNT and CDR2 FRNRAP. CDR3 size: 13 residues. The V end lost 1 base, the J end lost 5 bases, and 9 bases lay between the germline ends. The CDR3 nucleotides read TGTGCTAGTGGTTTGGCCCAGGGGAACGAGCAGTACTTC. Translation: CASGLAQGNEQYF.

This clone was picked up one time. The chain recombines TRBV18 with TRBJ2-7, with 7 positions matching TRBD1. The CDR3 is 13 amino acids. Losses at the gene ends were 6 bases for V and 0 bases for J; bases not matched to a gene: 2. Looked up from germline, CDR1 is KGHSH and CDR2 is LQKENI. The CDR3 reads CASSGQSSYEQYF. The DNA for the CDR3 is TGTGCCAGCTCGGGACAGAGCTCCTACGAGCAGTACTTC.

This rearrangement joins TRBV28 to TRBJ1-1; D is unresolved. Germline V lookup: CDR1 MDHEN, CDR2 SYDVKM. This CDR3 contains 13 residues. Trimming removed 2 bases at V and 7 bases at J, with 11 bases between. CDR3 DNA: TGTGCCAGCAGTTTACGTGTTCGGGGTGAAGCTTTCTTT. Translating gives CASSLRVRGEAFF.

The chain couples TRBV24-1 to TRBJ1-2; weak D call: TRBD1 (5 bases). V shed 4 bases and J shed 7 bases, with 9 bases lying between them. The CDR3 totals 12 residues. From germline, CDR1 is KGHDR and CDR2 SFDVKD. The CDR3 loop is CATSDRDRGYTF. In DNA, the CDR3 is TGTGCCACCAGTGACCGGGACCGTGGCTACACCTTC.

The chain joins TRBV7-2 to TRBJ2-1, with no clear D. V lost 3 bases, J lost 9 bases, and 21 bases lay in between. Per germline, CDR1 SGHTA and CDR2 FQGNSA. This CDR3 has 16 residues. The CDR3 nucleotides read TGTGCCAGCAGCTTTAGCCCCACCGTAAGGCTCGCTGAGCAGTTCTTC. This gives the protein CASSFSPTVRLAEQFF.

This clone came up a few times. The chain employs TRBV4-1 and TRBJ1-5; maybe TRBD1 (6 bases). Germline values: CDR1 MGHRA, CDR2 YSYEKL. The V gene lost 2 bases and the J gene lost 2 bases, with 13 bases spanning the gap. This CDR3 spans 16 amino acids. The CDR3 here is CASSQTPAGGNQPQHF. Written as DNA, the CDR3 is TGCGCCAGCAGCCAAACCCCGGCAGGGGGCAATCAGCCCCAGCATTTT.

The J gene is TRBJ2-2, the V gene TRBV7-2; the match to TRBD1 covers 8 bases. V lost 5 bases, J lost 6 bases, and 5 bases stayed unmatched. Per the germline V gene, CDR1 is SGHTA and CDR2 is FQGNSA. This CDR3 comprises 14 residues. The CDR3 protein is CASSLQGASGELFF. The CDR3 region has the DNA TGTGCCAGCAGCCTTCAGGGGGCTTCCGGGGAGCTGTTTTTT.

J is TRBJ1-1 and V is TRBV6-5; possible D gene TRBD1, 5 bases. Germline CDR1 and CDR2: MNHEY and SVGAGI. Trimming removed 5 bases from V and 0 bases from J, with 13 bases in between. The CDR3 is made up of 15 amino acids. The CDR3 region is CASSLGTLMNTEAFF. In DNA, the CDR3 is TGTGCCAGCAGTCTCGGGACGTTAATGAACACTGAAGCTTTCTTT.

This chain uses TRBV19 with TRBJ2-7; TRBD1 or TRBD2 may be the D gene (5 bases each). V was trimmed by 5 bases and J by 1 base, leaving 12 bases between them. CDR3 length: 14 amino acids. Per germline, CDR1 LNHDA and CDR2 SQIVND (reference sequence). The CDR3 spells CASSLPGRSYEQYF. The CDR3 bases are TGTGCCAGTAGTCTCCCGGGGCGGTCCTACGAGCAGTACTTC.

This chain uses TRBV7-2 with TRBJ1-5, with TRBD1 identical over 9 bases. Germline loops: CDR1 SGHTA, CDR2 FQGNSA. J lost 4 bases, V lost 2 bases, and 3 bases had no gene match. The CDR3 length is 15 residues. This CDR3 is CASSLTTGGNQPQHF. CDR3 DNA sequence: TGTGCCAGCAGCTTAACGACAGGGGGGAATCAGCCCCAGCATTTT.

This rearrangement joins TRBV6-2 or TRBV6-3 to TRBJ1-2; unclear D gene. CDR1 MNHEY and CDR2 SVGEGT come from the germline V gene. The CDR3 length is 14 residues. Trimming pared 2 bases from V and 5 bases from J, leaving 12 bases between. The CDR3 DNA follows: TGTGCCAGCAGTTACATGAGGGCTGGGTATGGCTACACCTTC. Residues: CASSYMRAGYGYTF.

The CDR3 bases are TGTGCCACCAGCAGCCCCCCAACGGGGGACACCATCACAGATACGCAGTATTTT. Encoded protein: CATSSPPTGDTITDTQYF. The rearrangement links TRBV15 to TRBJ2-3, with D possibly called TRBD1 or TRBD2 (6 bases each). CDR1 and CDR2 (germline): LNHNV, YYDKDF (reference sequence). The CDR3 extends over 18 amino acids. The V and J ends lost 3 bases and 2 bases respectively, with 21 bases between them.